Below, 12 T cell receptor beta chains from the same sample are listed, as sequenced in a study of Ad26.COV2.S vaccination and SARS-CoV-2 variants (dated by TCRdb to the early 2020s). Receptors were amplified or captured by the immunoSEQ multiplex PCR assay. In its TCRdb copy, this immuneACCESS table keeps in-frame sequences only and misses some clones. Where compared with another copy, unresolved V genes explain less than half of these, and the others have no known cause. This sample gives about 680,000 clones in total; roughly 90% of them show up just once. The top ten constitute over 1.3% of the sample. This specimen's treatment or condition label, interpreted: 15 to 20 received Ad26.COV2.S at low or high dose, single or two shots; a few received placebo; per-sample allocation not given. For vaccine and placebo recipients, the sequenced repertoires came from samples collected on day 63 after the first injection.

The source material was peripheral blood, sampled in a trial of Ad26.COV2.S vaccine versus placebo. The receptors shown here come from a person aged 18-65 years who received the Ad26.COV2.S COVID-19 vaccine or a placebo.

The chain employs TRBV5-1 and TRBJ1-6; no clear D gene. Germline loops: CDR1 SGHRS, CDR2 YFSETQ. V dropped 2 bases and J dropped 5 bases, with 11 bases sitting between them. This CDR3 has 15 residues. The CDR3, as DNA: TGCGCCAGCAGCTTTCGGGCAGCGAATAATTCACCCCTCCACTTT. As protein: CASSFRAANNSPLHF.

This rearrangement joins TRBV7-2 to TRBJ1-1, with D perhaps matching TRBD1 (6 bases). The V end lost 1 base, the J end lost 5 bases, and 20 bases lay between the germline ends. CDR1 SGHTA and CDR2 FQGNSA come from the germline V gene. The CDR3 runs 17 residues. CDR3 region: CASSLGGTPWGITEAFF. The CDR3 DNA sequence: TGTGCCAGCAGCTTAGGGGGGACACCCTGGGGCATAACTGAAGCTTTCTTT.

This chain joins TRBV10-3 and TRBJ2-2, with 8 bases aligning to TRBD1. Germline lookup yields CDR1 ENHRY and CDR2 SYGVKD. The CDR3 loop spans 14 amino acids. V was pared by 9 bases and J by 3 bases, with 6 bases of the junction left unmatched. The CDR3 bases are TGTGCCATGGGGAACAGGGGGGACACCGGGGAGCTGTTTTTT. The encoded protein is CAMGNRGDTGELFF.

V usage is TRBV7-5 and J usage is TRBJ1-1. TRBV7-5 is labeled a pseudogene. This CDR3 spans 16 amino acids. The CDR3 protein is CARSLARSAMNTEAFF. As DNA, the CDR3 is TGTGCCAGAAGCTTAGCTCGGTCAGCCATGAACACTGAAGCTTTCTTT.

This clone was observed at least ten times. J is TRBJ1-4 and V is TRBV3-1 (or the pseudogene TRBV3-2); D ambiguous. The CDR3 has 15 residues. V was shortened by 0 bases and J by 10 bases, with 15 bases between the two germline ends. Germline V lookup: CDR1 LGHDT, CDR2 YNNKEL (reference sequence). CDR3 nucleotide sequence: TGTGCCAGCAGCCAAGATAGGAGTTCCAAACGAAAACTGTTTTTT. It yields the protein CASSQDRSSKRKLFF.

J is TRBJ1-2 and V is TRBV2, with 8 nucleotides matching TRBD1. V shed 4 bases and J 4 bases; nucleotides not matched to a gene: 5. The V gene's germline CDR1 is SNHLY and CDR2 FYNNEI. The CDR3 spans 14 residues. CDR3 DNA: TGTGCCAGCAGTGTGGACAGGGCCCTCTATGGCTACACCTTC. Protein: CASSVDRALYGYTF.

This chain connects TRBV30 to TRBJ1-2, with a tentative D call TRBD1 (5 bases). V was pared by 0 bases and J by 7 bases, with 9 bases between. The CDR3 totals 12 residues. From germline, CDR1 is GTSNPN and CDR2 SVGIG (reference sequence). The CDR3, as DNA: TGTGCCTGGAGTGTATCCAGGGCTGGCTACACCTTC. This translates into CAWSVSRAGYTF.

J is TRBJ1-6 and V is TRBV18, with D possibly matching TRBD1 (5 bases). The CDR3 spans 15 residues. V lost 2 bases, J lost 9 bases, and 14 bases lay in between. From germline, CDR1 is KGHSH and CDR2 LQKENI. The CDR3 region has the DNA TGTGCCAGCTCACCAGTGGTAGGGGCGGCTTCACCCCTCCACTTT. Encoded protein: CASSPVVGAASPLHF.

The chain has TRBV6-5 and TRBJ2-7; perhaps TRBD2 as D (6 bases). Germline CDR1 MNHEY, CDR2 SVGAGI. The CDR3 totals 16 residues. With 0 bases removed from V and 2 bases from J, the gap between germline ends came to 14 bases. The CDR3 here is CASSYSLARGTYEQYF. CDR3 in DNA: TGTGCCAGCAGTTACTCCCTAGCGCGCGGGACCTACGAGCAGTACTTC.

The rearrangement links TRBV25-1 to TRBJ2-1, with D possibly TRBD2 on 6 matching bases. Germline-derived CDR1 and CDR2 are MGHDK and SYGVNS. Trimming took 8 bases from V and 10 from J, leaving 15 bases between them. The CDR3 runs 12 residues. CDR3 nucleotides: TGTGCCAGCCTCCGGGATGGGGGGGAGCAGTTCTTC. Amino acid sequence: CASLRDGGEQFF.

This chain connects TRBV7-2 to TRBJ2-1; D is undetermined. Trimming took off 5 bases at V and 11 bases at J, with 10 bases between the two ends. Germline V gives CDR1 SGHTA, CDR2 FQGNSA. The CDR3 loop spans 11 amino acids. The CDR3 loop is CASSRGEQQFF. The CDR3 coding sequence is TGTGCCAGCAGCCGAGGAGAGCAGCAGTTCTTC.

Remarks on this clone: The sample contains more than one DNA sequence encoding this CDR3. The chain combines TRBV7-2 with TRBJ2-5; D may be TRBD2 (7 bases). CDR3 length: 14 residues. The ends were cut back, 0 bases at V and 5 bases at J, with 10 bases in the middle. Germline CDR1 reads SGHTA; CDR2 reads FQGNSA. In nucleotides, the CDR3 is TGTGCCAGCAGCTTAGCGAGGGGGGGCGAGACCCAGTACTTC. Its translation: CASSLARGGETQYF.